This passage covers 17 T cell receptor beta chains from one sample sequenced in a study of radiation and T cells in renal cell carcinoma (dated by TCRdb to the early 2020s). The library was made by the immunoSEQ multiplex PCR assay. Drawn from immuneACCESS, this table holds only the in-frame rearrangements with V and J called that TCRdb kept. Clones are partly lost; checked studies trace under half to an unresolved V gene and leave the rest unexplained. Present in this sample are 150,000 or so clones, 88% of which were seen just once. The ten largest make up 3.5% to 5% of the sample. The time point label, read with the paper, signifies: baseline pretreatment blood. The sample's treatment or condition label, decoded: 15 Gy SBRT to primary tumor, nephrectomy 4 weeks later. Sequences were derived from blood, sampled from a patient whose treatment included radiotherapy and nephrectomy. The receptor set was obtained from a woman between 65 and 79 years old with renal cell carcinoma.

The chain uses TRBV19 and TRBJ1-2; D is uncertain. The CDR3 has 16 residues. Per germline, CDR1 LNHDA and CDR2 SQIVND (reference sequence). Trimming took 1 base from V and 0 from J, leaving 12 bases between them. The CDR3: CASSIVQGQTNYGYTF. DNA for the CDR3: TGTGCCAGTAGTATAGTTCAAGGGCAGACTAACTATGGCTACACCTTC.

The V and J genes are TRBV19 and TRBJ1-5, with 9 bases aligning to TRBD1. CDR3 size: 15 residues. After removal of 9 bases from V and 7 bases from J, the junction contained 13 bases not matched to a gene. The germline V gene encodes CDR1 LNHDA and CDR2 SQIVND (reference sequence). The CDR3 loop is CASVRDREFGQPQHF. DNA of the CDR3: TGTGCCAGCGTCCGGGACAGGGAATTTGGACAGCCCCAGCATTTT.

The CDR3 loop is CAWSKPAGKAYNEQFF. For the CDR3, the DNA is TGTGCCTGGAGTAAGCCAGCAGGTAAAGCCTACAATGAGCAGTTCTTC. The chain is built from TRBV30 and TRBJ2-1; D unresolved. This CDR3 is 16 amino acids long. Trimming pared 2 bases from V and 2 bases from J, leaving 16 bases between. Germline V gives CDR1 GTSNPN, CDR2 SVGIG (reference sequence).

This clone was counted only a few times. The chain employs TRBV28 and TRBJ1-2; tentative D call: TRBD1 (6 bases). The CDR3 totals 13 residues. Germline V gene sequence: CDR1 MDHEN, CDR2 SYDVKM. The V end was cut by 4 bases, the J end by 5 bases, with 11 bases between. This CDR3 reads CASSSGVRYGYTF. CDR3 bases: TGTGCCAGCAGTTCAGGGGTGAGGTATGGCTACACCTTC.

V usage is TRBV28 and J usage is TRBJ1-1; TRBD1 agrees at 10 bases. The CDR3 is made up of 13 amino acids. In germline, CDR1 is MDHEN, CDR2 SYDVKM. Germline trimming cut 4 bases from V and 11 bases from J; bases unmatched to any gene: 7. The CDR3 coding sequence is TGTGCCAGCAGTTCGACAGGGGGCTTGGGGGCTTTCTTT. Its translation is CASSSTGGLGAFF.

This clone was recorded once. The chain has TRBV11-2 and TRBJ1-6, with 7 nucleotides matching TRBD1. The CDR3 contains 15 residues. Trimming cost V 5 bases and J 6 bases; bases outside gene matches: 7. Germline lookup yields CDR1 SGHAT and CDR2 FQNNGV. The CDR3, as DNA: TGTGCCAGCAGCCCTCGCCGGGACAGTAATTCACCCCTCCACTTT. It is translated as CASSPRRDSNSPLHF.

This sequence joins TRBV6-6 and TRBJ1-2, with TRBD1 identical over 8 bases. V lost 6 bases to trimming and J lost 2 bases; unmatched junction nucleotides: 8. CDR1 is MNHNY, CDR2 SVGAGI, per germline (reference sequence). The CDR3 contains 15 residues. In DNA, the CDR3 is TGTGCCAGCAGCTCCGGGGGGGACAGGAACTATGGCTACACCTTC. Its protein is CASSSGGDRNYGYTF.

CDR3 in amino acids: CASSIGANQPQHF. DNA for the CDR3: TGTGCCAGTAGTATTGGGGCGAATCAGCCCCAGCATTTT. The chain links TRBV19 to TRBJ1-5; TRBD1 might be the D (5 bases). The length of the CDR3 is 13 residues. Germline V gene data show CDR1 as LNHDA and CDR2 as SQIVND (reference sequence). The germline V and J ends were trimmed by 3 bases and 4 bases, with 7 bases remaining between them.

In regard to this clone: Different DNA sequences within this sample yield the same CDR3. The chain joins TRBV28 to TRBJ1-2; no reliable D call. Deletions cut 3 bases from V and 2 bases from J, with 7 bases between. The CDR3 is 13 residues long. From germline, CDR1 is MDHEN and CDR2 SYDVKM. CDR3 DNA: TGTGCCAGCAGTTTGGGCTTAAACTATGGCTACACCTTC. The encoded protein is CASSLGLNYGYTF.

The chain has TRBV4-3 and TRBJ2-1; TRBD1 matches at 10 bases. CDR3 length: 15 amino acids. The germline V gene has CDR1 LGHNA and CDR2 YSLEER. V lost 1 base and J lost 7; bases outside the gene matches: 4. CDR3 nucleotides: TGCGCCAGCAGCCAAGGACAGGGGGCAGAGAATGAGCAGTTCTTC. The encoded protein is CASSQGQGAENEQFF.

The rearrangement links TRBV27 to TRBJ2-1; possibly TRBD2 for D (5 bases). Germline V gene data show CDR1 as MNHEY and CDR2 as SMNVEV (reference sequence). The CDR3 runs to 16 residues. Trimming cost V 4 bases and J 0 bases, with 13 bases left between them. Here the CDR3 DNA reads TGTGCCAGCAGTTCGGTAGGTGGGAGCTCCTACAATGAGCAGTTCTTC. Translating it yields CASSSVGGSSYNEQFF.

The chain carries TRBV5-1 and TRBJ2-7; TRBD1 matches at 7 bases. Looked up from germline, CDR1 is SGHRS and CDR2 is YFSETQ. The CDR3 sequence is 14 residues long. The V segment lost 3 bases and the J segment 0 bases; nucleotides outside the gene matches: 3. CDR3 in amino acids: CASSYGTASYEQYF. The CDR3 region has the DNA TGCGCCAGCAGCTACGGGACAGCCTCCTACGAGCAGTACTTC.

CDR3 protein: CAWAGQGSYNSPLHF. CDR3 nucleotide sequence: TGTGCCTGGGCCGGACAGGGCTCCTATAATTCACCCCTCCACTTT. V usage is TRBV30 and J usage is TRBJ1-6, with 8 bases aligning to TRBD1. Germline V gene sequence: CDR1 GTSNPN, CDR2 SVGIG (reference sequence). The CDR3 runs 15 residues. J was trimmed by 0 bases and V by 5 bases; bases with no gene match: 3.

This chain uses TRBV19 with TRBJ1-1; 9 bases align to TRBD1. The CDR3 loop spans 16 amino acids. V lost 4 bases to trimming and J lost 4 bases; unmatched junction nucleotides: 10. Germline CDR1 is LNHDA and CDR2 is SQIVND (reference sequence). CDR3 bases: TGTGCCAGTAGTAGACCGGGACAGGGCGTGGGCACTGAAGCTTTCTTT. Translated, it gives CASSRPGQGVGTEAFF.

The gene calls are TRBV5-1 and TRBJ2-7, with 7 bases fitting TRBD1. From germline, CDR1 is SGHRS and CDR2 YFSETQ. V trimming: 4 bases; J trimming: 5 bases; junction bases outside the gene matches: 9. This CDR3 is built from 14 residues. The CDR3 region has the DNA TGCGCCAGCAGCATAACAGGGGTGGGGAACGAGCAGTACTTC. This codes for CASSITGVGNEQYF.

The chain joins TRBV11-2 to TRBJ1-1; possibly TRBD1 for D (5 bases). Germline values: CDR1 SGHAT, CDR2 FQNNGV. Trimming shortened V by 5 bases and J by 4 bases, and 14 bases separated the two germline ends. The CDR3 consists of 14 residues. CDR3 in DNA: TGTGCCAGCAGCAGATCCCGGGGGATCACTGAAGCTTTCTTT. Translated: CASSRSRGITEAFF.

This clone showed up just a few times. The chain joins TRBV11-1 to TRBJ1-1, with D unresolved. The V gene's germline CDR1 is SGHAT and CDR2 FQDESV (reference sequence). V lost 4 bases to trimming and J lost 1 base, with 13 bases between them. The CDR3 is 15 residues long. CDR3 coding DNA: TGTGCCAGCAGCTCACCGTCGGTCGGGAACACTGAAGCTTTCTTT. Residues: CASSSPSVGNTEAFF.